Listed here are 2 T cell receptor beta chains from one sample, sequenced in a study of CD8+ T cells in alopecia areata. In alopecia areata patients, both lesional scalp punch biopsies and peripheral blood were collected. Once RNA had been extracted, it was reverse transcribed into cDNA to act as the sequencing template. Generated by immunoSEQ multiplex PCR, the TCRdb table keeps only in-frame clones and is missing some. There are approximately 11,000 clones in the sample; more than 45% occur only once, and about 14% lies in the top ten. Sequenced sample: skin. Receptors were obtained from a human donor with alopecia areata.

CDR3 bases: TGTGCCAGCAGCGTAGAAGCCAGAGGGTACAATGAGCAGTTCTTC. Encoded protein: CASSVEARGYNEQFF. The rearrangement joins TRBV9 to TRBJ2-1, with D perhaps TRBD2 (5 bases). The CDR3 length is 15 residues. Germline lookup yields CDR1 SGDLS and CDR2 YYNGEE. V gave up 0 bases and J gave up 4 bases, with 11 bases separating them.

The chain recombines TRBV30 with TRBJ1-1; D may be TRBD1 (5 bases). The CDR3 extends over 17 amino acids. V lost 3 bases, J lost 4 bases, and 24 bases lay in between. The germline V gene encodes CDR1 GTSNPN and CDR2 SVGIG (reference sequence). CDR3 amino acids: CAWRSLGGVKIVTEAFF. The DNA of the CDR3 is TGTGCCTGGAGATCACTCGGGGGGGTCAAAATAGTCACTGAAGCTTTCTTT.